This T cell receptor beta chain was found in a study of T cells in women clearing cervical HPV infection. Points on this clone: With the read ending 3 residues before the CDR3 end, the germline J gene is used to fill in that end.

Germline CDR1 is LNHDA and CDR2 is SQIVND (reference sequence). V lost 3 bases to trimming and J lost 8 bases, with 11 bases between them. The CDR3 totals 13 residues. Sequenced by immunoSEQ multiplex PCR; TCRdb stores in-frame clones only, minus some. The sample's table shows roughly 30,000 clones. The sequence was obtained from a woman aged 18 to 75 with a cervical HPV16 infection that either progressed to CIN3+ or cleared (not recorded which). The chain has TRBV19 and TRBJ2-1, with D hard to call. Material for sequencing was blood buffy coat. This CDR3 reads CASSMWVSDEQFF. CDR3 DNA (partial): TGTGCCAGTAGTATGTGGGTAAGCGATGAG.